This is a list of T cell receptor beta chains from one sample in a study of T cell responses to AZD1222 COVID-19 vaccine. Produced via immunoSEQ multiplex PCR; TCRdb's table is partial and in-frame only. The sample holds some 130,000 clones; approximately 90% are singletons and the top ten take around 22%. The source was peripheral blood, collected on day 0 of AZD1222 vaccination. All receptors come from an adult in good health. Each CDR3 is given with its conserved first and last residue. The D gene is left open where the match is weak. Expanded clones get a size class; other rows say once, few or many, or leave the size out.

v_gene: TRBV30
j_gene: TRBJ1-2
d_gene: -
abundance: -
CDR3nt: TGTGCCTGGGGACAGCATGGCTACACCTTC
CDR3aa: CAWGQHGYTF

v_gene: TRBV18
j_gene: TRBJ2-3
d_gene: -
abundance: -
CDR3nt: TGTGCCAGCTCACCCTCGGGACACAGCACAGATACGCAGTATTTT
CDR3aa: CASSPSGHSTDTQYF

v_gene: TRBV2
j_gene: TRBJ1-1
d_gene: TRBD1
abundance: few
CDR3nt: TGTGCCAGCGGTACAGGGGACGCCACTGAAGCTTTCTTT
CDR3aa: CASGTGDATEAFF

v_gene: TRBV6-2/TRBV6-3
j_gene: TRBJ2-3
d_gene: TRBD1
abundance: -
CDR3nt: TGTGCCAGCAGTTACTGGACAGGGCCCCGGAGCACAGATACGCAGTATTTT
CDR3aa: CASSYWTGPRSTDTQYF

v_gene: TRBV10-1
j_gene: TRBJ1-1
d_gene: -
abundance: few
CDR3nt: TGCGCCAGCAATAGGGGGATGGTCACTGAAGCTTTCTTT
CDR3aa: CASNRGMVTEAFF

v_gene: TRBV19
j_gene: TRBJ1-1
d_gene: -
abundance: -
CDR3nt: TGTGCCAGTAGTGCCGATTTGATCTGGGTGGCCCACACTGAAGCTTTCTTT
CDR3aa: CASSADLIWVAHTEAFF

v_gene: TRBV7-2
j_gene: TRBJ1-2
d_gene: TRBD1
abundance: -
CDR3nt: TGTGCCAGCAGCGGGCCGGACAGGGGGTGGCACACCTTC
CDR3aa: CASSGPDRGWHTF

v_gene: TRBV21-1
j_gene: TRBJ2-7
d_gene: -
abundance: -
CDR3nt: TGTGCCAGCAGCAAAGGGGGACAGGGGATGTACGAGCAGTACTTC
CDR3aa: CASSKGGQGMYEQYF

v_gene: TRBV7-2
j_gene: TRBJ1-5
d_gene: -
abundance: -
CDR3nt: TGTGCCAGCAGCTTAGGGCCCGGGGGCCTCAATCAGCCCCAGCATTTT
CDR3aa: CASSLGPGGLNQPQHF

v_gene: TRBV27
j_gene: TRBJ1-2
d_gene: -
abundance: -
CDR3nt: TGTGCCAGCAGTAGAGCCGGGACCGTTAACTATGGCTACACCTTC
CDR3aa: CASSRAGTVNYGYTF

v_gene: TRBV10-3
j_gene: TRBJ2-2
d_gene: TRBD1
abundance: -
CDR3nt: TGTGCCATCAGTGGGGGACAGGAGAACACCGGGGAGCTGTTTTTT
CDR3aa: CAISGGQENTGELFF

v_gene: TRBV7-9
j_gene: TRBJ1-1
d_gene: -
abundance: -
CDR3nt: TGTGCCAGCAGCTTAAATTCTGCCGGAACACTGAAGCAGGTAGCTTTCTTT
CDR3aa: CASSLNSAGTLKQVAFF